Given below is one T cell receptor (beta chain) in context. The antigen remains unidentified. The CDR3 is 13 residues long. The V and J ends lost 0 bases and 8 bases, in that order; junction bases with no gene match: 4. Germline V gene lookup returns CDR1 SGDLS and CDR2 YYNGEE. Sequenced by immunoSEQ multiplex PCR; TCRdb stores in-frame clones only, minus some. The sample contains around 200,000 clones, about 80% of which appear only once. This specimen comes from a study of cytomegalovirus exposure and HLA in healthy donors. Across the whole study: Later analysis reported that the 110 or so validation repertoires shared the platform of the 650 to 700 first-cohort repertoires.

Study observations and caveats: Reportedly, diagnosis of cytomegalovirus status by the classifier showed high specificity and sensitivity. The study listed 150 to 200 cytomegalovirus-associated TCR beta chains.

The sequence came from a woman aged 18-29 years in good health and CMV-seropositive. The chain combines TRBV9 with TRBJ1-2; 7 bases fit TRBD1. Sequenced material: PBMCs. The CDR3 protein is CASSVAGGKGYTF. The CDR3 region has the DNA TGTGCCAGCAGCGTAGCAGGGGGAAAGGGCTACACCTTC.